Shown below are 15 T cell receptor beta chains from a single sample sequenced in a study of cytomegalovirus exposure and HLA in healthy donors. Researchers ran the PCR with 60 Vbeta and 13 Jbeta primers. The data were produced by immunoSEQ multiplex PCR, yet TCRdb's version contains in-frame clones alone and is incomplete. The data contain 80,000 to 95,000 clones, 70% to 80% of them singletons. The sample taken for sequencing was PBMCs. Receptors originate from a woman aged 35 to 49 in good health and CMV-seropositive.

The rearrangement uses TRBV5-1 and TRBJ1-2; 9 bases fit TRBD1. The CDR3 runs to 14 residues. The V segment lost 1 base and the J segment 10 bases; nucleotides outside the gene matches: 8. Germline-derived CDR1 and CDR2 are SGHRS and YFSETQ. This CDR3 reads CASSLTGGPKIYTF. In nucleotides, the CDR3 is TGCGCCAGCAGCTTGACAGGGGGCCCCAAAATCTACACCTTC.

The chain joins TRBV19 to TRBJ1-2, with TRBD1 matching over 8 bases. Germline V gene data show CDR1 as LNHDA and CDR2 as SQIVND (reference sequence). Trimming removed 6 bases from V and 4 bases from J; junction bases left unmatched: 7. There are 14 residues in the CDR3. This CDR3 reads CASRDGQGGYGYTF. Written as DNA, the CDR3 is TGTGCCAGTAGAGATGGACAGGGAGGCTATGGCTACACCTTC.

V and J are TRBV7-2 and TRBJ2-7; 9 nucleotides align to TRBD1. The CDR3 runs 16 residues. Trimming removed 4 bases from V and 5 bases from J; junction bases left unmatched: 12. Germline-derived CDR1 and CDR2 are SGHTA and FQGNSA. CDR3 nucleotide sequence: TGTGCCAGCAGCTCAAACGGACAGGGGATTGACAACGAGCAGTACTTC. Amino acids: CASSSNGQGIDNEQYF.

The chain employs TRBV7-6 and TRBJ2-2; 9 bases line up with TRBD1. CDR1 SGHVS and CDR2 FNYEAQ come from the germline V gene. CDR3 length: 16 residues. CDR3 protein: CAVAPEPGQGTGELFF. CDR3 bases: TGTGCAGTGGCCCCCGAGCCGGGACAGGGTACCGGGGAGCTGTTTTTT.

The rearrangement joins TRBV5-4 to TRBJ2-5; 9 positions match TRBD2. This CDR3 has 16 residues. J lost 2 bases, V lost 6 bases, and 11 bases had no gene match. Looked up from germline, CDR1 is SGHNT and CDR2 is YYREEE (reference sequence). The chain's CDR3 is CASTPRASGIQETQYF. In DNA form, the CDR3 reads TGTGCCAGCACCCCGAGGGCTAGCGGGATACAAGAGACCCAGTACTTC.

The chain joins TRBV7-2 to TRBJ1-2, with 8 bases aligning to TRBD1. This CDR3 comprises 15 residues. Looked up from germline, CDR1 is SGHTA and CDR2 is FQGNSA. The V gene end was trimmed by 1 base and the J gene end by 6 bases; junction bases not matched to a gene: 7. The CDR3 here is CASSLVPGGQDGYTF. In nucleotides, the CDR3 is TGTGCCAGCAGCTTAGTCCCAGGGGGCCAGGATGGCTACACCTTC.

The chain couples TRBV4-3 to TRBJ2-7; 7 positions agree with TRBD2. Germline-derived CDR1 and CDR2 are LGHNA and YSLEER. J lost 3 bases, V lost 4 bases, and 6 bases had no gene match. The CDR3 consists of 14 residues. The CDR3 region has the DNA TGCGCCAGCAGCCGGTTGGGGGGGAACTACGAGCAGTACTTC. It is translated as CASSRLGGNYEQYF.

The rearrangement uses TRBV9 and TRBJ1-3, with 9 bases aligning to TRBD1. Germline CDR1 SGDLS, CDR2 YYNGEE. The CDR3 covers 17 residues. After removal of 4 bases from V and 0 bases from J, the junction contained 8 bases not matched to a gene. The CDR3 protein is CASSPRTGASSGNTIYF. The CDR3 bases are TGTGCCAGCAGCCCCAGGACAGGGGCGAGCTCTGGAAACACCATATATTTT.

The chain recombines TRBV5-4 with TRBJ2-1; 12 nucleotides match TRBD2. The CDR3 is made up of 18 amino acids. V trimming: 3 bases; J trimming: 0 bases; junction bases outside the gene matches: 7. Germline V gene data show CDR1 as SGHNT and CDR2 as YYREEE (reference sequence). CDR3: CASSSPPTSGGSYNEQFF. The CDR3 region has the DNA TGTGCCAGCAGCTCACCCCCGACTAGCGGGGGCTCCTACAATGAGCAGTTCTTC.

This clone occurred once. The chain uses TRBV25-1 and TRBJ2-7; 9 bases match TRBD2. V shed 4 bases and J 3 bases; nucleotides not matched to a gene: 13. Per germline, CDR1 MGHDK and CDR2 SYGVNS. This CDR3 spans 17 amino acids. In DNA form, the CDR3 reads TGTGCCAGCAGTGTAAATGTCGAGACTAGCGGACACTACGAGCAGTACGTC. Amino acid sequence: CASSVNVETSGHYEQYV.

The chain uses TRBV4-3 and TRBJ2-7, with D perhaps matching TRBD2 (5 bases). Germline V gives CDR1 LGHNA, CDR2 YSLEER. CDR3 length equals 17 residues. Trimming cost V 1 base and J 3 bases, with 19 bases left between them. The CDR3 protein is CASSQVAGVDQHYEQYF. The CDR3, as DNA: TGCGCCAGCAGCCAAGTCGCCGGGGTGGACCAACACTACGAGCAGTACTTC.

This chain links TRBV4-3 with TRBJ1-1, with a weak D call TRBD1 (5 bases). This CDR3 is 15 amino acids long. Germline values: CDR1 LGHNA, CDR2 YSLEER. Trimming pared 0 bases from V and 4 bases from J, leaving 12 bases between. The CDR3 bases are TGCGCCAGCAGCCAAGACAGGGCAGGTAGCACTGAAGCTTTCTTT. This sequence encodes CASSQDRAGSTEAFF.

Only one count was recorded for this clone. The gene calls are TRBV5-1 and TRBJ2-1; 8 bases agree with TRBD1. The CDR3 consists of 13 residues. The trim removed 5 bases at V and 7 bases at J, leaving 5 bases unmatched. The V gene's germline CDR1 is SGHRS and CDR2 YFSETQ. The CDR3 DNA reads as TGCGCCAGCAGTTTTCAGGGGGCGAATGAGCAGTTCTTC. This translates into CASSFQGANEQFF.

This clone was counted only a few times. The chain is built from TRBV9 and TRBJ1-1, with D tentatively TRBD1 (5 bases). This CDR3 region has 13 residues. Germline V gene data show CDR1 as SGDLS and CDR2 as YYNGEE. Trimming cost V 4 bases and J 1 base, with 8 bases left between them. CDR3 bases: TGTGCCAGCAGCTCAAGGGGGAACACTGAAGCTTTCTTT. Amino acids: CASSSRGNTEAFF.

The rearrangement joins TRBV7-8 to TRBJ1-1; D gene ambiguous. The CDR3 length is 13 residues. Trimming removed 4 bases from V and 11 bases from J, with 17 bases in between. Germline loops: CDR1 SGHVS, CDR2 FQNEAQ. The CDR3 DNA reads TGTGCCAGCAGCTCGTCCCGAGGCCCAGAGGCTTTCTTT. Translating it yields CASSSSRGPEAFF.